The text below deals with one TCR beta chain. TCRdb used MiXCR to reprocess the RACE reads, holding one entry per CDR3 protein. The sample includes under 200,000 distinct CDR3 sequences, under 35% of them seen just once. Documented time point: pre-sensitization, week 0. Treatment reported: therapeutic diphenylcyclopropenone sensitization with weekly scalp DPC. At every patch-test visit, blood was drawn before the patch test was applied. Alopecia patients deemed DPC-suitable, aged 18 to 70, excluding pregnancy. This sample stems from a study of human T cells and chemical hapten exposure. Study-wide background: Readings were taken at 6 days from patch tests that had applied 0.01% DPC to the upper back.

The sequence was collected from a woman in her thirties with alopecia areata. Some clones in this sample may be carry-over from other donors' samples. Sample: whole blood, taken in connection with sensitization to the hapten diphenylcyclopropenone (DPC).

The DNA of the CDR3 is TGCAGTGCTAGAGGGATGAGGCAGTTGAATTCACCCCTCCACTTT. Protein: CSARGMRQLNSPLHF. The rearrangement links TRBV20-1 to TRBJ1-6, with D unresolved. There are 15 residues in the CDR3. Germline V gene data show CDR1 as DFQATT and CDR2 as SNEGSKA (reference sequence). Trimming removed 1 base from V and 7 bases from J, with 14 bases in between.